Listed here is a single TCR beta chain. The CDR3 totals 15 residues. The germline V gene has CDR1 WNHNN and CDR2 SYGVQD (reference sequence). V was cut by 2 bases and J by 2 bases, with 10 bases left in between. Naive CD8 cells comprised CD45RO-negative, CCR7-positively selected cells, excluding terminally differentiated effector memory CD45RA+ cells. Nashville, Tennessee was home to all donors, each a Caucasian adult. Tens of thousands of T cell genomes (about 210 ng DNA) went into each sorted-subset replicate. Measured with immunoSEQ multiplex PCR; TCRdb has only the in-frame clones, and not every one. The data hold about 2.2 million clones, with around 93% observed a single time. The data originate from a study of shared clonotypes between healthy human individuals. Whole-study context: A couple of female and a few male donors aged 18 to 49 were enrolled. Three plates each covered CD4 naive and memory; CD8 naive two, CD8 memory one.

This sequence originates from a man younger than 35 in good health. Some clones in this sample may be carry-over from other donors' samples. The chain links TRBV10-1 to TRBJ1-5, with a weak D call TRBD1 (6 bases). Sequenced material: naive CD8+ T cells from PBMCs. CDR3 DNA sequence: TGCGCCAGCAGTGAGAGGGGGACCCGCAATCAGCCCCAGCATTTT. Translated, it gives CASSERGTRNQPQHF.